The source of this T cell receptor beta chain is a study of T-cell reconstitution after alpha-beta-depleted transplantation in children. Unique molecular identifiers featured in how the TCRbeta library was prepared. Using its own MiXCR run on the PCR reads, TCRdb lists one record per CDR3 protein. The sample includes almost 600,000 distinct CDR3 sequences, 25% to 30% of them seen just once. Germline values: CDR1 MNHEY, CDR2 SVGEGT. The length of the CDR3 is 14 residues. This clonotype turned up a few times. One junction end disagrees with the germline gene, perhaps due to a read error. Sample: PBMCs, taken before TCRalphabeta/CD19-depleted stem cell transplant. This receptor was obtained from a boy in the first two years of life with Wiskott-Aldrich syndrome, due to receive a stem cell transplant. The chain couples TRBV6-2 or TRBV6-3 to TRBJ2-2; TRBD2 matches 7 bases. The chain's CDR3 is CASSWGGNAGELFF. The CDR3 nucleotides are TGTGCCAGCAGTTGGGGAGGGAACGCCGGGGAGCTGTTTTTT.